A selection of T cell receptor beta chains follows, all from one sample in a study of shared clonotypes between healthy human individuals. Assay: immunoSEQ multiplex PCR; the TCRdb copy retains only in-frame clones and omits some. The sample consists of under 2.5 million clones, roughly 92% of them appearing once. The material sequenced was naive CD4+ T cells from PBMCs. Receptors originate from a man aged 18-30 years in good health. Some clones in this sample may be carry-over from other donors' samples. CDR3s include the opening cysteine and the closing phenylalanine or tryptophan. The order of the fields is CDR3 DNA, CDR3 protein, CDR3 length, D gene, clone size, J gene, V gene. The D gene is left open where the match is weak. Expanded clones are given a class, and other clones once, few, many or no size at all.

cdr3_nt: TGTGCCAGCAGTGGCGATAGCAATCAGCCCCAGCATTTT; cdr3_aa: CASSGDSNQPQHF; cdr3_length: 13; d_call: .; clone_size: .; j_call: TRBJ1-5; v_call: TRBV6-1
cdr3_nt: TGTGCCAGCAGCTTTGGTGCAGAGACCCAGTACTTC; cdr3_aa: CASSFGAETQYF; cdr3_length: 12; d_call: .; clone_size: .; j_call: TRBJ2-5; v_call: TRBV7-2
cdr3_nt: TGTGCCATCGCCCGGGACACAATTACCTACGAGCAGTACTTC; cdr3_aa: CAIARDTITYEQYF; cdr3_length: 14; d_call: .; clone_size: .; j_call: TRBJ2-7; v_call: TRBV10-3
cdr3_nt: TGTGCCAGCAGTGCAGGGACTAGTGGAAAGACCCAGTACTTC; cdr3_aa: CASSAGTSGKTQYF; cdr3_length: 14; d_call: TRBD2; clone_size: .; j_call: TRBJ2-5; v_call: TRBV6-5
cdr3_nt: TGTGCCAGCAGTTTTCCCCGCCTTAGCGGGCAAAGGGAGCAGTACTTC; cdr3_aa: CASSFPRLSGQREQYF; cdr3_length: 16; d_call: TRBD2; clone_size: .; j_call: TRBJ2-7; v_call: TRBV28
cdr3_nt: TGCGCCAGCAGCTTCAGGACTAGCTCCGTTTCCGAGCAGTACTTC; cdr3_aa: CASSFRTSSVSEQYF; cdr3_length: 15; d_call: TRBD2; clone_size: .; j_call: TRBJ2-7; v_call: TRBV5-1
cdr3_nt: TGTGCCTGGAATCCCTCTAACACCGGGGAGCTGTTTTTT; cdr3_aa: CAWNPSNTGELFF; cdr3_length: 13; d_call: .; clone_size: .; j_call: TRBJ2-2; v_call: TRBV30
cdr3_nt: TGTGCCAGCAGCTCGGCCTTGTCGGGGCGGGCAGCCAAAAACATTCAGTACTTC; cdr3_aa: CASSSALSGRAAKNIQYF; cdr3_length: 18; d_call: .; clone_size: .; j_call: TRBJ2-4; v_call: TRBV5-4
cdr3_nt: TGTGCCACCTTCGGACTAGGTCTTCCGTCGGGGAGCTACGAGCAGTACTTC; cdr3_aa: CATFGLGLPSGSYEQYF; cdr3_length: 17; d_call: TRBD2; clone_size: .; j_call: TRBJ2-7; v_call: TRBV10-3
cdr3_nt: TGTGCCAGCGGACAGGCCCCAGCAGATACGCAGTATTTT; cdr3_aa: CASGQAPADTQYF; cdr3_length: 13; d_call: .; clone_size: .; j_call: TRBJ2-3; v_call: TRBV21-1
cdr3_nt: TGCAGCGTTGGGCAGGGAAACACTGAAGCTTTCTTT; cdr3_aa: CSVGQGNTEAFF; cdr3_length: 12; d_call: .; clone_size: .; j_call: TRBJ1-1; v_call: TRBV29-1
cdr3_nt: TGTGCCAGCAGCCAAACCGGGACCCAGGGGAGGGTCAATGGCTACACCTTC; cdr3_aa: CASSQTGTQGRVNGYTF; cdr3_length: 17; d_call: .; clone_size: .; j_call: TRBJ1-2; v_call: TRBV4-2
cdr3_nt: TGCGCCAGCAGCGCACAGGGCCCCGAGGTGACCGGGGAGCTGTTTTTT; cdr3_aa: CASSAQGPEVTGELFF; cdr3_length: 16; d_call: .; clone_size: .; j_call: TRBJ2-2; v_call: TRBV5-1
cdr3_nt: TGTGCCAGCAGTGAAGAGAGGAAGGAGCAGTACTTC; cdr3_aa: CASSEERKEQYF; cdr3_length: 12; d_call: .; clone_size: .; j_call: TRBJ2-7; v_call: TRBV2
cdr3_nt: TGTGCCAGCAGCGTAGCAGGGTCCGGTGAAAAACTGTTTTTT; cdr3_aa: CASSVAGSGEKLFF; cdr3_length: 14; d_call: .; clone_size: .; j_call: TRBJ1-4; v_call: TRBV9
cdr3_nt: TGTGCCAGTACCGTATCGGTAGCGGGAGGGCCAGGTGAGCAGTTCTTC; cdr3_aa: CASTVSVAGGPGEQFF; cdr3_length: 16; d_call: TRBD2; clone_size: .; j_call: TRBJ2-1; v_call: TRBV19
cdr3_nt: TGTGCCATCAGCCCCAGGGGCGAGACCCAGTACTTC; cdr3_aa: CAISPRGETQYF; cdr3_length: 12; d_call: .; clone_size: .; j_call: TRBJ2-5; v_call: TRBV10-3
cdr3_nt: TGTGCCAGCTCACCACCCTCCCAGGGGCGGACCGGGGAGCTGTTTTTT; cdr3_aa: CASSPPSQGRTGELFF; cdr3_length: 16; d_call: .; clone_size: few; j_call: TRBJ2-2; v_call: TRBV18
cdr3_nt: TGTGCCAGCAGCTTAGGTGGGACAGGGGATTATGGCTACACCTTC; cdr3_aa: CASSLGGTGDYGYTF; cdr3_length: 15; d_call: TRBD1; clone_size: .; j_call: TRBJ1-2; v_call: TRBV7-2
cdr3_nt: TGCGCCAGCAGCTTGGATCGCAGCCGGGAGCTGTTTTTT; cdr3_aa: CASSLDRSRELFF; cdr3_length: 13; d_call: .; clone_size: .; j_call: TRBJ2-2; v_call: TRBV5-1
cdr3_nt: TGTGCTAGTGCCTCGAAGGGGGTGTTTAGCACAGATACGCAGTATTTT; cdr3_aa: CASASKGVFSTDTQYF; cdr3_length: 16; d_call: .; clone_size: once; j_call: TRBJ2-3; v_call: TRBV12-5
cdr3_nt: TGTGCCAGCAGCTTATTGCGAGGCGACTACGAGCAGTACTTC; cdr3_aa: CASSLLRGDYEQYF; cdr3_length: 14; d_call: .; clone_size: .; j_call: TRBJ2-7; v_call: TRBV7-2
cdr3_nt: TGTGCCAGCAGTGACAGCGGAACAGATACGCAGTATTTT; cdr3_aa: CASSDSGTDTQYF; cdr3_length: 13; d_call: .; clone_size: once; j_call: TRBJ2-3; v_call: TRBV2
cdr3_nt: TGTGCCAGCAGCAGCCCGGGCCCCTTGACTAGCGGGAATAGGTACGAGCAGTACTTC; cdr3_aa: CASSSPGPLTSGNRYEQYF; cdr3_length: 19; d_call: .; clone_size: .; j_call: TRBJ2-7; v_call: TRBV21-1
cdr3_nt: TGTGCCAGCAGCCAACCTCAAGTCAACACTGAAGCTTTCTTT; cdr3_aa: CASSQPQVNTEAFF; cdr3_length: 14; d_call: .; clone_size: .; j_call: TRBJ1-1; v_call: TRBV4-2
cdr3_nt: TGTGCCAGCAGCTTAGTAGGGGTGCAAGGGTACACCTTC; cdr3_aa: CASSLVGVQGYTF; cdr3_length: 13; d_call: .; clone_size: .; j_call: TRBJ1-2; v_call: TRBV7-9
cdr3_nt: TGTGCCAGCAGCCTGACTAGCTCCTACGAGCAGTACTTC; cdr3_aa: CASSLTSSYEQYF; cdr3_length: 13; d_call: .; clone_size: .; j_call: TRBJ2-7; v_call: TRBV28
cdr3_nt: TGTGCCAGCAGTCGGGACAGGGGCACAGATACGCAGTATTTT; cdr3_aa: CASSRDRGTDTQYF; cdr3_length: 14; d_call: TRBD1; clone_size: .; j_call: TRBJ2-3; v_call: TRBV2
cdr3_nt: TGTGCCAGCAGCGTAGTAGGGGCCAACTATGGCTACACCTTC; cdr3_aa: CASSVVGANYGYTF; cdr3_length: 14; d_call: .; clone_size: once; j_call: TRBJ1-2; v_call: TRBV9
cdr3_nt: TGTGCCAGCAGTGAGACAGGGGACCCTCCCACTGAAGCTTTCTTT; cdr3_aa: CASSETGDPPTEAFF; cdr3_length: 15; d_call: TRBD1; clone_size: .; j_call: TRBJ1-1; v_call: TRBV2
cdr3_nt: TGTGCCAGCTCACCTGGGGACAGGGAGGGCCCTAAGGGCTATGGCTACACCTTC; cdr3_aa: CASSPGDREGPKGYGYTF; cdr3_length: 18; d_call: TRBD1; clone_size: .; j_call: TRBJ1-2; v_call: TRBV18
cdr3_nt: TGTGCCAGCAGACGGACAGCAAACTACGAGCAGTACTTC; cdr3_aa: CASRRTANYEQYF; cdr3_length: 13; d_call: .; clone_size: .; j_call: TRBJ2-7; v_call: TRBV6-5
cdr3_nt: TGTGCCAGCAGCGGGACAACAGGGGACGTCAACTATGGCTACACCTTC; cdr3_aa: CASSGTTGDVNYGYTF; cdr3_length: 16; d_call: TRBD1; clone_size: .; j_call: TRBJ1-2; v_call: TRBV5-5
cdr3_nt: TGCAGCGTTGATACGGGAGGGACGGCTAACTATGGCTACACCTTC; cdr3_aa: CSVDTGGTANYGYTF; cdr3_length: 15; d_call: .; clone_size: .; j_call: TRBJ1-2; v_call: TRBV29-1
cdr3_nt: TGTGCCAGCAGTTTCACAGGAGGGGTGGGCTATGGCTACACCTTC; cdr3_aa: CASSFTGGVGYGYTF; cdr3_length: 15; d_call: .; clone_size: once; j_call: TRBJ1-2; v_call: TRBV28
cdr3_nt: TGTGCCAGCAGCTTATCGGGGGCAAAGGGGTTAAACGAGCAGTACTTC; cdr3_aa: CASSLSGAKGLNEQYF; cdr3_length: 16; d_call: .; clone_size: .; j_call: TRBJ2-7; v_call: TRBV7-2
cdr3_nt: TGTGCCATCAGTAAGCAGGGGGCCGAGGAGACCCAGTACTTC; cdr3_aa: CAISKQGAEETQYF; cdr3_length: 14; d_call: TRBD1; clone_size: once; j_call: TRBJ2-5; v_call: TRBV10-3